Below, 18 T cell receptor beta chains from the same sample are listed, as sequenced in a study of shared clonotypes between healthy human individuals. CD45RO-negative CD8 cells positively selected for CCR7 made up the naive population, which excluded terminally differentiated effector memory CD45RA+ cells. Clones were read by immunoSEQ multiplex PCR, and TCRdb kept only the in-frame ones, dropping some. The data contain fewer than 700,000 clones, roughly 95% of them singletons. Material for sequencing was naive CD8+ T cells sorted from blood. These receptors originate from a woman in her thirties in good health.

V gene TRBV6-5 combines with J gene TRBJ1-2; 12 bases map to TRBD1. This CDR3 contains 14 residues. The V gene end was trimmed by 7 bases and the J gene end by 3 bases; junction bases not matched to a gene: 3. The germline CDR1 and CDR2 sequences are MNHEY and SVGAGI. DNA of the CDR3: TGTGCCAGCACCGGGACAGGGGGCGACTATGGCTACACCTTC. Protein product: CASTGTGGDYGYTF.

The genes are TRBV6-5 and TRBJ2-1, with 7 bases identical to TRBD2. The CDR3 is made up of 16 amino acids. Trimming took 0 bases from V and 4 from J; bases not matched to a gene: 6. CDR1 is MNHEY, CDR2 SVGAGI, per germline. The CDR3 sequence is CASSYSLAGQYNEQFF. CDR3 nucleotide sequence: TGTGCCAGCAGTTACTCGTTAGCGGGCCAGTACAATGAGCAGTTCTTC.

As DNA, the CDR3 is TGTGCCAGCTACACTAGCGGGTATCAAGAGACCCAGTACTTC. Translating it yields CASYTSGYQETQYF. The chain joins TRBV2 to TRBJ2-5, with 9 nucleotides matching TRBD2. Unmatched junction bases numbered 6, after V lost 8 bases and J lost 2 bases. The V gene's germline CDR1 is SNHLY and CDR2 FYNNEI. This CDR3 has 14 residues. Supplemented by reference TRBV2 and TRBJ2-5, the full variable domain reads EPEVTQTPSHQVTQMGQEVILRCVPISNHLYFYWYRQILGQKVEFLVSFYNNEISEKSEIFDDQFSVERPDGSNFTLKIRSTKLEDSAMYFCASYTSGYQETQYFGPGTRLLVL.

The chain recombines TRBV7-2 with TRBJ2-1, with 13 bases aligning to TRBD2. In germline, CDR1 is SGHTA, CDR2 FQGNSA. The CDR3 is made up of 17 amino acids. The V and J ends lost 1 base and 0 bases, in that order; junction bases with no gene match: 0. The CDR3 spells CASSLGTSGSSYNEQFF. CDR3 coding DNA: TGTGCCAGCAGCTTAGGGACTAGCGGGAGCTCCTACAATGAGCAGTTCTTC.

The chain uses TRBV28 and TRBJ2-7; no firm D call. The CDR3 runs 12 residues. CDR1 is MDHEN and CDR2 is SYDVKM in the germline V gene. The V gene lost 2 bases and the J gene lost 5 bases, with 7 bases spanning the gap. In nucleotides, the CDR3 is TGTGCCAGCAGTTTAGGTGGGGACGAGCAGTACTTC. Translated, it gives CASSLGGDEQYF.

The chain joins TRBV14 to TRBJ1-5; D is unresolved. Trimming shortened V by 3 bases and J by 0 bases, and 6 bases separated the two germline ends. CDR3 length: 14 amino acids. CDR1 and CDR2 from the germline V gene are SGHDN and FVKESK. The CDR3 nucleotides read TGTGCCAGCAGCCAGAGTTATAGCAATCAGCCCCAGCATTTT. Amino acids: CASSQSYSNQPQHF.

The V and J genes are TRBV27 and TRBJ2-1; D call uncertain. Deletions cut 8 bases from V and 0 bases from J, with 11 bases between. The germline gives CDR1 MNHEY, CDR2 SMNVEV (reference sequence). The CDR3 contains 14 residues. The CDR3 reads CASRQSSSYNEQFF. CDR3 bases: TGTGCCAGCCGCCAATCAAGCTCCTACAATGAGCAGTTCTTC.

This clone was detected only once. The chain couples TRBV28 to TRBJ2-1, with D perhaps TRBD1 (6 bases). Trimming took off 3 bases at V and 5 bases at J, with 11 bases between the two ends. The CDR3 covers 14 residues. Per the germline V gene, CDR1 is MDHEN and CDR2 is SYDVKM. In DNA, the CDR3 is TGTGCCAGCAGTTTCAGGACAGCCCACAATGAGCAGTTCTTC. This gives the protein CASSFRTAHNEQFF.

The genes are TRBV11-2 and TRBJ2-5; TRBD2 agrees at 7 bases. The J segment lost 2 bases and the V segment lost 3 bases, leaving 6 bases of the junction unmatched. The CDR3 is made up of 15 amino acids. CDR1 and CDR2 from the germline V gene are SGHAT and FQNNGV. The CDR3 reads CASSLGLAVQETQYF. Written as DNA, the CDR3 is TGTGCCAGCAGCTTGGGGCTAGCGGTTCAAGAGACCCAGTACTTC.

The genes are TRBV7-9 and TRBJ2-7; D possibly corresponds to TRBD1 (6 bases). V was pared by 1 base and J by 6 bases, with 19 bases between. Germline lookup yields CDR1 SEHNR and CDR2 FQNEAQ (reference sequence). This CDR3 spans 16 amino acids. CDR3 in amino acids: CASSLDEGEPTLEQYF. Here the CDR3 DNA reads TGTGCCAGCAGCTTAGATGAGGGGGAACCGACGCTCGAGCAGTACTTC.

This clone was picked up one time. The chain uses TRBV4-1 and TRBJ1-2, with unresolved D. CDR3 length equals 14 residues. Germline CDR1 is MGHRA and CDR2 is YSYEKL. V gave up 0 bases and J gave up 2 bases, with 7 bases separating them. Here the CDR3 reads CASSQDPVNYGYTF. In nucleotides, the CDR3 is TGCGCCAGCAGCCAAGATCCAGTAAACTATGGCTACACCTTC.

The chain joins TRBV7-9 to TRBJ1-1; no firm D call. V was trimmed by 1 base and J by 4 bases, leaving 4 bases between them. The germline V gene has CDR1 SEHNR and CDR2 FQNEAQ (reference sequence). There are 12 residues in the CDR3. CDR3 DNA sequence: TGTGCCAGCAGCTTAGATGGCACTGAAGCTTTCTTT. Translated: CASSLDGTEAFF.

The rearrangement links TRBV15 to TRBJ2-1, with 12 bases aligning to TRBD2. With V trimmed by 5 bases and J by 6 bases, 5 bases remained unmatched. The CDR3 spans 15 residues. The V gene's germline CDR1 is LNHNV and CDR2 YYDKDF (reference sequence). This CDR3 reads CATSFRTSGINEQFF. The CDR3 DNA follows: TGTGCCACCAGCTTTCGGACTAGCGGGATCAATGAGCAGTTCTTC.

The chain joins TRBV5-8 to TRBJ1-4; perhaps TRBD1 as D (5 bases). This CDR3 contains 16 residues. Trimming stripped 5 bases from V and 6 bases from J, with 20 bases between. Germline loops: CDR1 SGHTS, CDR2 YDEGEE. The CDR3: CASSPGGGFADEKLFF. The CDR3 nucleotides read TGTGCCAGCAGTCCCGGGGGAGGGTTCGCAGATGAAAAACTGTTTTTT.

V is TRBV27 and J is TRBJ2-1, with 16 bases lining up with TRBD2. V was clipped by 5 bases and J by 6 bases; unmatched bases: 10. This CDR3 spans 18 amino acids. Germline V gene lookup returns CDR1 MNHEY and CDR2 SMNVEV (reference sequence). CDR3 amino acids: CASSRGTSGRVPTNEQFF. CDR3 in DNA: TGTGCCAGCAGTCGCGGGACTAGCGGGAGGGTCCCAACCAATGAGCAGTTCTTC.

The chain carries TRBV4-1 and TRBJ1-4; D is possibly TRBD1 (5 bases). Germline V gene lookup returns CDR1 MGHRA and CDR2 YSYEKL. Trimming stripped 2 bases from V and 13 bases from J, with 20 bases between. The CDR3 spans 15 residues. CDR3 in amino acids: CASSQSIVGLRVLFF. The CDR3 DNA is TGCGCCAGCAGCCAAAGTATCGTGGGACTTCGGGTACTGTTTTTT.

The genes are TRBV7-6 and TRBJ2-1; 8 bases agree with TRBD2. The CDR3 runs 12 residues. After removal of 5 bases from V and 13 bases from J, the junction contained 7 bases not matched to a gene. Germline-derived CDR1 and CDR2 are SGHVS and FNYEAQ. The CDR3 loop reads CASSPSGSSQFF. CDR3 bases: TGTGCCAGCAGCCCAAGCGGGAGTAGCCAGTTCTTC. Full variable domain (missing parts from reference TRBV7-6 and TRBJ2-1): GAGVSQSPRYKVTKRGQDVALRCDPISGHVSLYWYRQALGQGPEFLTYFNYEAQQDKSGLPNDRFSAERPEGSISTLTIQRTEQRDSAMYRCASSPSGSSQFFGPGTRLTVL.

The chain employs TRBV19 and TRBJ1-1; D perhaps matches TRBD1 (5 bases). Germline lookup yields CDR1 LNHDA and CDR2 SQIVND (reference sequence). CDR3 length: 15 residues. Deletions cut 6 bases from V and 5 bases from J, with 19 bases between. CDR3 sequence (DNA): TGTGCCAGTAGCTGGCCGCGGCAGGGAATGACTGAAGCTTTCTTT. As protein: CASSWPRQGMTEAFF.